This TCR beta chain comes out of a study of blood T cell repertoires in COVID-19. Turning to the study itself: There were acute and convalescent COVID-19 samples, and they came from the United States, Italy and Spain. From T cells, B-cell-depleted T cells, or PBMCs came the material, which was cDNA or gDNA.

The CDR3 is 16 residues long. Per germline, CDR1 SGHTA and CDR2 FQGNSA. The V segment lost 5 bases and the J segment 7 bases; nucleotides outside the gene matches: 11. In the source study's methods: Amplification of reference gene primers was used by the study to estimate nucleated cell counts. The assay was immunoSEQ multiplex PCR, and TCRdb's table has in-frame clones only and misses some. V, J and clone size derive from that table, while D and trimming were established from the DNA sequence. The profile shows a few hundred thousand clones, 85% to 90% of them singletons. The sequence came from an elderly man with acute or convalescent COVID-19. The gene calls are TRBV7-2 and TRBJ2-5; TRBD2 matches 12 bases. The sample consisted of peripheral blood. The CDR3 region is CASSPTLAGGSGTQYF. CDR3 sequence (DNA): TGTGCCAGCAGCCCGACTCTAGCGGGGGGGTCCGGGACCCAGTACTTC.